Listed below are T cell receptor beta chains from one sample, sequenced in a study of blood T cell repertoires in COVID-19. TCRdb's copy holds only in-frame clones and misses some; the assay was immunoSEQ multiplex PCR. The sample lists 50,000 to 70,000 clones; approximately 92% were seen once. The specimen was peripheral blood. These TCRs come from a human donor with active COVID-19. The donor label of this sample is uncertain. CDR3s include the opening cysteine and the closing phenylalanine or tryptophan. A D gene is named only where the DNA matches it firmly. Not all rows give a size; the values are once, few, many and, for expanded clones, a class.

CASSEPRQERNYGYTF TGTGCCAGCAGTGAACCGCGACAAGAACGTAACTATGGCTACACCTTC TRBV2 few TRBJ1-2 -
CASSPDRETEQFF TGTGCCAGCTCCCCGGACAGGGAGACTGAGCAGTTCTTC TRBV7-2 - TRBJ2-1 TRBD1
CASGVGAGDEQYF TGCGCCAGCGGGGTGGGAGCGGGAGACGAGCAGTACTTC TRBV5-1 - TRBJ2-7 TRBD2
CASSLFRLVSYNEQFF TGTGCCAGCAGCTTATTTCGACTAGTATCCTACAATGAGCAGTTCTTC TRBV5-6 - TRBJ2-1 -
CASSTLRASQYF TGTGCCAGCAGTACCCTCAGGGCGTCGCAGTATTTT TRBV12-3/TRBV12-4 once TRBJ2-3 -
CASSSDRGGQLFF TGTGCCAGCAGTTCGGACAGGGGGGGCCAACTGTTTTTT TRBV2 - TRBJ1-4 TRBD1
CASMSGGASYEQYF TGTGCCAGCATGTCGGGGGGAGCATCCTACGAGCAGTACTTC TRBV11-2 - TRBJ2-7 TRBD2
CASREGPYNEQFF TGTGCCAGCAGGGAGGGGCCCTACAATGAGCAGTTCTTC TRBV27 - TRBJ2-1 -
CASRNTWDNLYEQYF TGTGCCAGCAGAAATACCTGGGACAACCTCTACGAGCAGTACTTC TRBV7-2 - TRBJ2-7 -
CASSSGLAAHNEQFF TGCGCCAGCAGCTCCGGACTAGCGGCCCACAATGAGCAGTTCTTC TRBV5-1 once TRBJ2-1 TRBD2
CASSLPRGRGHPGELFF TGTGCCAGCAGCTTACCCAGAGGAAGGGGGCACCCCGGGGAGCTGTTTTTT TRBV7-9 - TRBJ2-2 TRBD1
CASSVIRGPGGKLFF TGTGCCAGCAGCGTTATCAGGGGGCCGGGGGGAAAACTGTTTTTT TRBV6-5 - TRBJ1-4 TRBD1
CASGLGGTSGNTGELFF TGTGCTAGTGGTTTGGGAGGTACTAGCGGGAACACCGGGGAGCTGTTTTTT TRBV12-5 - TRBJ2-2 TRBD2
CASIVGGDGEQFF TGTGCCAGCATCGTAGGGGGGGATGGTGAGCAGTTCTTC TRBV7-9 - TRBJ2-1 -
CASSLDIQETQYF TGTGCCAGCAGCTTAGATATTCAAGAGACCCAGTACTTC TRBV11-3 - TRBJ2-5 -
CASSLRSRGEQYF TGTGCCAGCAGCTTAAGGAGCCGGGGGGAGCAGTACTTC TRBV11-1 - TRBJ2-7 -
CASSLIQGSEAFF TGTGCCAGCAGCTTAATTCAGGGATCTGAAGCTTTCTTT TRBV7-9 - TRBJ1-1 -
CASSQDLRAGWEDEQYF TGCGCCAGCAGCCAAGATTTAAGAGCGGGCTGGGAGGACGAGCAGTACTTC TRBV4-1 few TRBJ2-7 -
CASSQGTMQYF TGCGCCAGCAGCCAAGGGACTATGCAGTACTTC TRBV4-1 - TRBJ2-7 -
CSASGSGGGGETQYF TGCAGTGCTAGTGGTTCTGGCGGGGGAGGAGAGACCCAGTACTTC TRBV20-1 - TRBJ2-5 TRBD2
CASSVEVAGSSYEQYF TGTGCCAGCAGCGTAGAAGTAGCGGGGAGCTCCTACGAGCAGTACTTC TRBV9 - TRBJ2-7 TRBD2
CASSSGFNQPQHF TGTGCCAGCAGTTCAGGATTCAATCAGCCCCAGCATTTT TRBV2 - TRBJ1-5 -
CASSPPGLGTYNEQFF TGTGCCAGCAGTCCCCCGGGACTAGGGACCTACAATGAGCAGTTCTTC TRBV27 - TRBJ2-1 TRBD2
CASSVDYSSYNEQFF TGTGCCAGCAGCGTTGACTACTCCTCCTACAATGAGCAGTTCTTC TRBV9 - TRBJ2-1 -
CASRPGVGANYGYTF TGCGCCAGCAGGCCGGGGGTGGGAGCTAACTATGGCTACACCTTC TRBV4-1 - TRBJ1-2 -
CASSLAGLGSNEQFF TGTGCCAGCAGCTTAGCCGGCCTCGGGAGCAATGAGCAGTTCTTC TRBV7-3 once TRBJ2-1 -
CASSPQRLTEAFF TGTGCCAGCAGCCCTCAGCGGTTAACTGAAGCTTTCTTT TRBV4-2 once TRBJ1-1 -
CASSIAGRREGYTF TGTGCCAGTAGTATAGCGGGACGGCGGGAAGGCTACACCTTC TRBV19 - TRBJ1-2 -
CASSLTAGPTEKLFF TGCGCCAGCAGCCTAACAGCCGGCCCGACCGAAAAACTGTTTTTT TRBV5-1 - TRBJ1-4 -
CAISESTSGNTDTQYF TGTGCCATCAGTGAGTCTACTAGCGGTAACACAGATACGCAGTATTTT TRBV10-3 - TRBJ2-3 TRBD2
CASSLGQGAYGYTF TGCGCCAGCAGCTTGGGACAGGGGGCCTATGGCTACACCTTC TRBV5-1 - TRBJ1-2 TRBD1
CASSPQGVKGTGELFF TGTGCCAGCAGTCCCCAGGGGGTGAAGGGCACCGGGGAGCTGTTTTTT TRBV6-4 - TRBJ2-2 TRBD1
CASSLPGTNEKLFF TGCGCCAGCAGCCTCCCAGGAACTAATGAAAAACTGTTTTTT TRBV4-1 - TRBJ1-4 -
CASSLGVKGQNYEQYF TGTGCCAGCAGCTTGGGGGTTAAGGGACAGAACTACGAGCAGTACTTC TRBV5-6 - TRBJ2-7 TRBD1
CASSQSGEGVDNQPQHF TGCGCCAGCAGCCAATCCGGCGAGGGGGTCGACAATCAGCCCCAGCATTTT TRBV5-1 - TRBJ1-5 -
CASSLTHTGQYF TGTGCCAGCAGTTTAACCCACACGGGGCAGTACTTC TRBV28 - TRBJ2-7 -
CASSQDFWSGGAENNEQFF TGTGCCAGCAGCCAAGACTTCTGGTCCGGGGGGGCCGAGAACAATGAGCAGTTCTTC TRBV3-1/TRBV3-2 - TRBJ2-1 TRBD2
CASSLAKGASPNEQFF TGTGCCAGCAGCTTAGCGAAGGGGGCCTCCCCTAATGAGCAGTTCTTC TRBV7-9 once TRBJ2-1 TRBD1
CASSLEEGSSEQYF TGTGCCAGCAGCTTGGAGGAGGGATCCTCCGAGCAGTACTTC TRBV5-4 - TRBJ2-7 -
CASSPYRIPSSYNSPLHF TGTGCCAGCAGTCCATACAGGATCCCCAGCTCCTATAATTCACCCCTCCACTTT TRBV2 - TRBJ1-6 -
CASSRQGMNTDTQYF TGTGCCAGCAGTCGACAGGGAATGAACACAGATACGCAGTATTTT TRBV2 - TRBJ2-3 TRBD1
CAISEERSNQPQHF TGTGCCATCAGTGAGGAGCGTAGCAATCAGCCCCAGCATTTT TRBV10-3 - TRBJ1-5 -
CASSQAGPGKENEQFF TGTGCCAGCAGCCAAGCGGGCCCAGGGAAGGAGAATGAGCAGTTCTTC TRBV4-2 - TRBJ2-1 -
CASSSGLLDLKEQYF TGCGCCAGCAGCTCGGGTTTACTGGACTTGAAAGAGCAGTACTTC TRBV5-1 - TRBJ2-7 -
CASSLEGLTEAFF TGTGCCAGCAGCTTAGAGGGACTCACTGAAGCTTTCTTT TRBV7-9 - TRBJ1-1 -